These 15 T cell receptor beta chains were sequenced from one sample in a study of T-cell reconstitution after alpha-beta-depleted transplantation in children. Preparation of the TCRbeta library involved a method that used unique molecular identifiers. In TCRdb, the PCR reads were re-called with MiXCR into one record per CDR3 protein. The top ten clones hold over 30% of a sample with under 20,000 distinct CDR3 sequences, 10% to 15% of them seen once. Sequences were derived from PBMCs, mostly from graft donor cells, sampled 60 days after TCRalphabeta/CD19-depleted stem cell transplant. These receptors all stem from a female patient under 10 years old who had a stem cell transplant for congenital amegakaryocytic thrombocytopenia, so the T cells may come from the graft donor.

In regard to this clonotype: A much larger clone differs from this one at a single base, so this may be a read error. This CDR3 reads CASSLTGNTEAFF. CDR3 in DNA: TGTGCCAGCAGCTTGACAGGGAACACTGAAGCTTTCTTT. The rearrangement uses TRBV7-3 and TRBJ1-1, with D possibly being TRBD1 (6 bases). The CDR3 contains 13 residues. The ends were cut back, 3 bases at V and 1 base at J, with 6 bases in the middle. Germline lookup yields CDR1 SGHTA and CDR2 FQGTGA.

This clonotype was recorded many times. The rearrangement uses TRBV4-2 and TRBJ2-2; TRBD2 aligns across 7 bases. The CDR3 runs to 19 residues. With V trimmed by 1 base and J by 5 bases, 16 bases remained unmatched. The germline V gene has CDR1 LGHNA and CDR2 YNFKEQ. The CDR3 DNA reads as TGTGCCAGCAGCCAAGGGGGGGGTGTTTTAGACAGAAGAACCGGGGAGCTGTTTTTT. Its translation is CASSQGGGVLDRRTGELFF.

This clonotype was seen many times. The chain links TRBV10-3 to TRBJ2-7; D is uncertain. The V end was cut by 3 bases, the J end by 5 bases, with 14 bases between. Germline V gene data show CDR1 as ENHRY and CDR2 as SYGVKD. The length of the CDR3 is 14 residues. The chain's CDR3 is CAISDGLVRDEQYF. In nucleotides, the CDR3 is TGTGCCATCAGTGATGGGCTAGTGAGAGACGAGCAGTACTTC.

At least ten counts were recorded for this clonotype. The gene calls are TRBV20-1 and TRBJ2-7, with 9 bases identical to TRBD2. J was trimmed by 4 bases and V by 8 bases; bases with no gene match: 9. This CDR3 has 13 amino acids. Germline V gives CDR1 DFQATT, CDR2 SNEGSKA (reference sequence). CDR3 nucleotides: TGCAGTTTCAAACATAGCGGGAGTTACGAGCAGTACTTC. Its protein product is CSFKHSGSYEQYF.

Comment on this clonotype: Possible read error: a much larger clone is one base away. CDR3 sequence: CASSLTREAETQYF. CDR3 coding DNA: TGTGCCAGCAGCCTAACCAGGGAAGCGGAGACCCAGTACTTC. The chain joins TRBV6-1 to TRBJ2-5; D may be TRBD1 (5 bases). Germline CDR1 reads MNHNS; CDR2 reads SASEGT. Deletions cut 6 bases from V and 5 bases from J, with 16 bases between. The CDR3 has 14 amino acids.

The chain is built from TRBV4-1 and TRBJ2-2; tentatively, D is TRBD1 (6 bases). Trimming removed 4 bases at V and 1 base at J, with 13 bases between. Germline CDR1 MGHRA, CDR2 YSYEKL. This CDR3 is built from 16 residues. This chain's CDR3 is CASSPQTGKNTGELFF. The CDR3 DNA follows: TGCGCCAGCAGCCCGCAAACAGGGAAGAACACCGGGGAGCTGTTTTTT.

This clonotype was observed at least ten times. This chain joins TRBV29-1 and TRBJ2-7; TRBD1 agrees at 8 bases. The CDR3 length is 14 residues. Germline lookup yields CDR1 SQVTM and CDR2 ANQGSEA. V dropped 0 bases and J dropped 3; count of bases not matched to a gene: 4. The DNA of the CDR3 is TGCAGCGTTGAAGAGCGACAGGGGAACTACGAGCAGTACTTC. Protein sequence: CSVEERQGNYEQYF.

This clonotype has ten or more counts. CDR3 in amino acids: CASSQGIGYTF. CDR3 coding DNA: TGCGCCAGCAGCCAGGGGATCGGCTACACCTTC. The rearrangement links TRBV5-1 to TRBJ1-2, with D possibly matching TRBD1 (6 bases). This CDR3 has 11 residues. V lost 4 bases to trimming and J lost 8 bases, with 9 bases between them. Germline loops: CDR1 SGHRS, CDR2 YFSETQ.

In this sample, this clonotype is medium-sized. The chain joins TRBV20-1 to TRBJ2-2; 10 bases are a match to TRBD2. The germline V gene encodes CDR1 DFQATT and CDR2 SNEGSKA (reference sequence). The CDR3 consists of 13 residues. J lost 4 bases, V lost 4 bases, and 0 bases had no gene match. CDR3 loop: CSATSGSTGELFF. The DNA for the CDR3 is TGCAGTGCTACTAGCGGGAGCACCGGGGAGCTGTTTTTT.

To note about this clonotype: This may arise from a read error, as a much more abundant clone is one base away. V usage is TRBV18 and J usage is TRBJ1-2, with 7 nucleotides matching TRBD1. In germline, CDR1 is KGHSH, CDR2 LQKENI. The CDR3 is 18 residues long. CDR3 coding DNA: TGTGCCAGCTCACCGAGAACCGGGACAGAACATCCAACCTATGGCTCCACCTTC. It yields the protein CASSPRTGTEHPTYGSTF. The full variable domain, with the rest looked up from reference TRBV18 and TRBJ1-2, is NAGVMQNPRHLVRRRGQEARLRCSPMKGHSHVYWYRQLPEEGLKFMVYLQKENIIDESGMPKERFSAEFPKEGPSILRIQQVVRGDSAAYFCASSPRTGTEHPTYGSTFGSGTRLTVV.

Ten or more counts support this clonotype. V and J are TRBV6-5 and TRBJ2-2; D is perhaps TRBD1 (6 bases). The CDR3 runs to 15 residues. Germline CDR1 MNHEY, CDR2 SVGAGI. Trimming took 2 bases from V and 2 from J, leaving 9 bases between them. In nucleotides, the CDR3 is TGTGCCAGCAGTTACGGGACAACCAACACCGGGGAGCTGTTTTTT. This codes for CASSYGTTNTGELFF.

The chain joins TRBV20-1 to TRBJ2-3; either TRBD1 or TRBD2 may fit D (5 bases each). Germline-derived CDR1 and CDR2 are DFQATT and SNEGSKA (reference sequence). This CDR3 has 18 amino acids. The CDR3 spells CWASRQLARLPFTDTQYF. DNA of the CDR3: TGCTGGGCTAGCCGACAGCTCGCTCGTCTACCCTTCACAGATACGCAGTATTTT.

This clonotype showed up just a few times. The chain uses TRBV5-1 and TRBJ2-1; TRBD2 matches 10 bases. V trimming: 4 bases; J trimming: 10 bases; junction bases outside the gene matches: 11. Germline V gene lookup returns CDR1 SGHRS and CDR2 YFSETQ. The CDR3 sequence is 15 residues long. The CDR3 DNA is TGCGCCAGCAGCGTTCTAGCGGGAGAGCTCCTCGAGCAGTTCTTC. It specifies CASSVLAGELLEQFF.

This clonotype was seen many times. V and J are TRBV10-3 and TRBJ2-3; the D is unclear. This CDR3 spans 16 amino acids. The V end lost 0 bases, the J end lost 0 bases, and 10 bases lay between the germline ends. CDR1 is ENHRY, CDR2 SYGVKD, per germline. In DNA, the CDR3 is TGTGCCATCAGTGAGTCAATTGGTGAAAGCACAGATACGCAGTATTTT. Its protein is CAISESIGESTDTQYF.

The table lists this clonotype with many counts. The rearrangement links TRBV20-1 to TRBJ2-1; TRBD2 agrees at 12 bases. The CDR3 loop spans 17 amino acids. V dropped 3 bases and J dropped 2; count of bases not matched to a gene: 8. Germline CDR1 and CDR2: DFQATT and SNEGSKA (reference sequence). The CDR3 loop is CSASTRLAGDPYNEQFF. In DNA form, the CDR3 reads TGCAGTGCTAGTACCCGACTAGCGGGAGACCCCTACAATGAGCAGTTCTTC.